The rows below give T cell receptor beta chains drawn from one sample of a study of Graves' ophthalmopathy and Graves' hyperthyroidism. TCRdb passed the multiplex PCR reads through MiXCR, listing each CDR3 protein once. The repertoire holds around 660,000 distinct CDR3 sequences, about 40% seen once, with more than 3% in the top ten. Source material: peripheral blood. These receptors all stem from an adult man with Graves' ophthalmopathy. Each CDR3 is given with its conserved first and last residue. Each record gives: J gene, clone size, D gene, V gene, CDR3 protein, CDR3 DNA. A D gene is named only where the DNA matches it firmly. Rows give clone size only sometimes, using once, few, many, or a class for an expanded clone.

TRBJ1-1 | many | TRBD1 | TRBV6-5 | CASRDRPWGTEAFF | TGTGCCAGCAGGGACAGGCCCTGGGGGACTGAAGCTTTCTTT
TRBJ2-5 | . | . | TRBV29-1 | CSVGQRETQYF | TGCAGCGTTGGACAGCGAGAGACCCAGTACTTC
TRBJ1-6 | many | . | TRBV10-2 | CASSESSNSPLHF | TGCGCCAGCAGTGAGTCAAGTAATTCACCCCTCCACTTT
TRBJ1-3 | . | . | TRBV6-6 | CASSYDGSGNTIYF | TGTGCCAGCAGTTACGACGGCTCTGGAAACACCATATATTTT
TRBJ1-6 | . | . | TRBV10-3 | CASSTRGSYNSPLHF | TGTGCCAGCAGCACTAGGGGATCCTATAATTCACCCCTCCACTTT
TRBJ2-3 | . | TRBD1 | TRBV29-1 | CSAGNRLGDRGTDTQYF | TGCAGCGCTGGTAACCGTTTGGGGGACAGGGGAACAGATACGCAGTATTTT
TRBJ2-5 | . | . | TRBV10-2 | CAGYTGLETQYF | TGCGCCGGCTATACGGGTCTAGAGACCCAGTACTTC
TRBJ2-2 | . | TRBD2 | TRBV7-9 | CASSSRLAGEGELFF | TGTGCCAGCAGCTCGAGACTAGCGGGAGAAGGGGAGCTGTTTTTT
TRBJ2-3 | few | . | TRBV10-3 | CAIKGVTTDTQYF | TGTGCCATCAAAGGGGTTACGACAGATACGCAGTATTTT
TRBJ1-5 | . | . | TRBV25-1 | CASLLRQPQHF | TGTGCCAGTCTCCTTCGGCAGCCCCAGCATTTT
TRBJ1-2 | . | . | TRBV7-1 | CASSSSYLYGYTF | TGTGCCAGCAGCTCATCATACCTGTATGGCTACACCTTC
TRBJ1-6 | . | TRBD1 | TRBV5-1 | CASSAGQGRGSPLHF | TGCGCCAGCAGCGCCGGACAGGGGAGAGGGTCACCCCTCCACTTT
TRBJ2-7 | few | . | TRBV4-1 | CASSQDGGVYEQYF | TGCGCCAGCAGCCAAGATGGGGGAGTCTACGAGCAGTACTTC
TRBJ1-2 | few | . | TRBV4-3 | CASSTRQVQGSNYGYTF | TGCGCCAGCAGCACCCGACAGGTACAAGGGTCTAACTATGGCTACACCTTC
TRBJ1-3 | . | TRBD1 | TRBV5-6 | CASRPNTGGSGNTIYF | TGTGCCAGCAGACCCAACACAGGGGGCTCTGGAAACACCATATATTTT
TRBJ2-5 | . | . | TRBV7-2 | CASSLLTTQETQYF | TGTGCCAGCAGCCTCCTGACGACCCAAGAGACCCAGTACTTC
TRBJ2-7 | few | . | TRBV12-3/TRBV12-4 | CASSPSLGRAYEQYF | TGTGCCAGCAGTCCCTCCCTTGGCAGAGCCTACGAGCAGTACTTC
TRBJ1-1 | few | . | TRBV11-2 | CASTFLLNTEAFF | TGTGCCAGCACCTTCCTCCTGAACACTGAAGCTTTCTTT
TRBJ2-7 | many | . | TRBV3-1 | CASSQEDEQYF | TGTGCCAGCAGCCAAGAGGACGAGCAGTACTTC
TRBJ2-7 | many | . | TRBV29-1 | CSVETGRNEQYF | TGCAGCGTTGAAACAGGGAGAAACGAGCAGTACTTC
TRBJ2-5 | . | . | TRBV7-9 | CASSLAWTEETQYF | TGTGCCAGCAGCTTAGCGTGGACTGAAGAGACCCAGTACTTC
TRBJ1-2 | . | TRBD1 | TRBV10-3 | CAISDRGDLYGYTF | TGTGCCATCAGTGACAGGGGGGACCTCTATGGCTACACCTTC
TRBJ1-4 | few | . | TRBV7-9 | CASSPIEGQGELFF | TGTGCCAGCAGCCCCATTGAAGGGCAGGGAGAGCTGTTTTTT
TRBJ1-2 | . | . | TRBV11-2 | CASSPWDASTAYGYTF | TGTGCCAGCAGCCCGTGGGACGCCTCAACCGCCTATGGCTACACCTTC
TRBJ1-1 | many | TRBD1 | TRBV29-1 | CSVAGQGSTEAFF | TGCAGCGTTGCGGGACAGGGAAGCACTGAAGCTTTCTTT